Detailed here is one T cell receptor beta chain. Its antigen is undetermined. The germline V and J ends were trimmed by 3 bases and 3 bases, with 21 bases remaining between them. Per the germline V gene, CDR1 is DFQATT and CDR2 is SNEGSKA (reference sequence). This CDR3 has 16 amino acids. This sample stems from a study of early T cells in non-severe SARS-CoV-2 infection. Study results and limitations: Clonotype matching in VDJdb favored anti-spike CD8 responses and did not capture private and CD4 specificities.

Individual cDNA molecules each received unique molecular identifiers attached to them. TCRdb independently ran MiXCR on the 5' RACE reads; one entry per CDR3 protein. The table includes tens of thousands of distinct CDR3 sequences, 5.5% to 7% detected once. The source material was whole blood, sampled at baseline. The rearrangement links TRBV20-1 to TRBJ2-7; perhaps TRBD2 as D (5 bases). This sequence was found in an adult who was a healthcare worker with PCR-confirmed SARS-CoV-2 infection or an uninfected control (not recorded which). The DNA for the CDR3 is TGCAGTGCTAGGCCCCCCTCGACTATCTCTTTCTACGAGCAGTACTTC. This codes for CSARPPSTISFYEQYF.